The 14 T cell receptor beta chains in this list originate from one sample, sequenced in a study of identical twins. TCRdb reanalysed the 5' RACE reads using MiXCR and keeps one entry per CDR3 protein. The sample holds approximately 700,000 distinct CDR3 sequences, around 6.1% seen once. The sample was naive T cells sorted from blood. The receptors derive from a man aged 18-30 years in good health.

This clonotype has a count of ten or more. The chain carries TRBV6-5 and TRBJ2-5, with a tentative D call TRBD2 (5 bases). The germline gives CDR1 MNHEY, CDR2 SVGAGI. The V gene lost 0 bases and the J gene lost 3 bases, with 11 bases spanning the gap. The CDR3 has 15 residues. The CDR3 nucleotides are TGTGCCAGCAGTTACTCGGGAGTGGGAGAAGAGACCCAGTACTTC. Amino acid sequence: CASSYSGVGEETQYF.

This clonotype has at least ten counts. The chain joins TRBV20-1 to TRBJ2-3; D call uncertain. The germline CDR1 and CDR2 sequences are DFQATT and SNEGSKA (reference sequence). Trimming took 2 bases from V and 2 from J, leaving 11 bases between them. CDR3 length: 14 amino acids. DNA for the CDR3: TGCAGTGCTAGATATTCCCTATCCACAGATACGCAGTATTTT. It is translated as CSARYSLSTDTQYF.

The table lists this clonotype with many counts. The rearrangement links TRBV20-1 to TRBJ2-1; no clear D. Trimming removed 3 bases at V and 4 bases at J, with 13 bases between. CDR3 length: 14 residues. Per germline, CDR1 DFQATT and CDR2 SNEGSKA (reference sequence). The CDR3 is CSASPRTIYNEQFF. The CDR3 DNA follows: TGCAGTGCTAGTCCTAGGACGATTTACAATGAGCAGTTCTTC.

In this sample, this clonotype turned up many times. This chain connects TRBV12-3 or TRBV12-4 to TRBJ2-2; 7 bases fit TRBD1. The CDR3 has 16 residues. Unmatched junction bases numbered 7, after V lost 3 bases and J lost 3 bases. In nucleotides, the CDR3 is TGTGCCAGCAGTTTTTATTTGGGACAGTACACCGGGGAGCTGTTTTTT. Its protein product is CASSFYLGQYTGELFF.

In this sample, this clonotype turned up many times. CDR3 residues: CASSTDQGLEQYV. CDR3 nucleotides: TGTGCCAGCAGTACCGATCAGGGGCTCGAGCAGTACGTC. This chain links TRBV6-5 with TRBJ2-7; the D gene is possibly TRBD1 (6 bases). The V and J ends lost 5 bases and 6 bases respectively, with 14 bases between them. Per germline, CDR1 MNHEY and CDR2 SVGAGI. This CDR3 is 13 amino acids long.

V usage is TRBV5-1 and J usage is TRBJ1-1; unclear D gene. Germline V gene lookup returns CDR1 SGHRS and CDR2 YFSETQ. The CDR3 runs to 15 residues. V was pared by 4 bases and J by 1 base, with 14 bases between. CDR3 DNA sequence: TGCGCCAGCAGCCGGACGAGGTGGGAGAACACTGAAGCTTTCTTT. This encodes CASSRTRWENTEAFF.

In this sample, this clonotype turned up many times. This chain connects TRBV6-1 to TRBJ1-5; TRBD1 is a possible D gene (6 bases). V gave up 11 bases and J gave up 2 bases, with 13 bases separating them. The CDR3 length is 13 residues. CDR1 and CDR2 (germline): MNHNS, SASEGT. DNA for the CDR3: TGTGCCGCGCGGGGGGCTCGCAATCAGCCCCAGCATTTT. Its translation is CAARGARNQPQHF.

This clonotype appeared many times. The rearrangement uses TRBV6-1 and TRBJ1-6; D not certain. The germline V gene has CDR1 MNHNS and CDR2 SASEGT. V lost 3 bases and J 9 bases, leaving 6 bases between the germline ends. This CDR3 has 12 amino acids. CDR3 nucleotides: TGTGCCAGCAGTGAGGGCGGTTCACCCCTCCACTTT. Its translation is CASSEGGSPLHF.

The gene calls are TRBV6-2 or TRBV6-3 and TRBJ1-2; D gene unclear. V shed 7 bases and J shed 2 bases, with 14 bases lying between them. This CDR3 contains 14 residues. Germline lookup yields CDR1 MNHEY and CDR2 SVGEGT. The CDR3 DNA reads TGTGCCAGCACCCTGGACGGAACCAACTATGGCTACACCTTC. Its protein product is CASTLDGTNYGYTF.

This clonotype was seen many times. This sequence joins TRBV29-1 and TRBJ2-7, with D possibly TRBD2 on 7 matching bases. The CDR3 is 14 amino acids. Germline V lookup: CDR1 SQVTM, CDR2 ANQGSEA. Trimming shortened V by 6 bases and J by 3 bases, and 18 bases separated the two germline ends. CDR3 protein: CSVRGGSGDYEQYF. CDR3 coding DNA: TGCAGCGTCCGCGGGGGATCAGGGGACTACGAGCAGTACTTC.

This chain joins TRBV20-1 and TRBJ2-1; D remains ambiguous. V was cut by 5 bases and J by 2 bases, with 19 bases left in between. CDR1 and CDR2 (germline): DFQATT, SNEGSKA (reference sequence). The CDR3 length is 16 residues. DNA of the CDR3: TGCAGTGCTCCCCTCTCAATGGCGCTCACCTACAATGAGCAGTTCTTC. Its protein product is CSAPLSMALTYNEQFF.

The rearrangement joins TRBV2 to TRBJ2-2; TRBD2 aligns across 13 bases. The germline gives CDR1 SNHLY, CDR2 FYNNEI. The CDR3 is made up of 16 amino acids. J was trimmed by 4 bases and V by 9 bases; bases with no gene match: 8. The CDR3 region has the DNA TGTGCCAGAGAGGGACTAGCGGGACAGGGCACCGGGGAGCTGTTTTTT. Its protein is CAREGLAGQGTGELFF.

V usage is TRBV4-3 and J usage is TRBJ2-5; TRBD2 matches at 8 bases. This CDR3 region has 15 residues. CDR1 LGHNA and CDR2 YSLEER come from the germline V gene. The V gene end was trimmed by 2 bases and the J gene end by 5 bases; junction bases not matched to a gene: 7. CDR3 sequence (DNA): TGCGCCAGCAGCCAACCGGCAGCGGGAGTTGAGACCCAGTACTTC. It is translated as CASSQPAAGVETQYF.

This clonotype was recorded many times. The J gene is TRBJ2-1, the V gene TRBV27, with 7 nucleotides matching TRBD1. The CDR3 is made up of 15 amino acids. The V gene's germline CDR1 is MNHEY and CDR2 SMNVEV (reference sequence). Trimming at V came to 0 bases and at J to 8 bases, leaving 7 bases not matched to a gene. The CDR3 loop is CASSLSPGQYDEQFF. As DNA, the CDR3 is TGTGCCAGCAGTTTATCCCCGGGACAGTACGATGAGCAGTTCTTC.